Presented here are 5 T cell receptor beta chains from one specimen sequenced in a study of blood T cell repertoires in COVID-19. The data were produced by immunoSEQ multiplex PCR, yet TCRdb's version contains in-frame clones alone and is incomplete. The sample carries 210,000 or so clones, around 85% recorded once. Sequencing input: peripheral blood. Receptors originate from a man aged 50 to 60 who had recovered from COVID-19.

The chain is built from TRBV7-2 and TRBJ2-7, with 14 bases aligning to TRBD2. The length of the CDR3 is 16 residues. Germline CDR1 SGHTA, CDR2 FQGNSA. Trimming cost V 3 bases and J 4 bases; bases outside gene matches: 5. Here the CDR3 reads CASSFGLAGGSYEQYF. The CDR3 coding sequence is TGTGCCAGCAGCTTCGGACTAGCGGGAGGTTCATACGAGCAGTACTTC.

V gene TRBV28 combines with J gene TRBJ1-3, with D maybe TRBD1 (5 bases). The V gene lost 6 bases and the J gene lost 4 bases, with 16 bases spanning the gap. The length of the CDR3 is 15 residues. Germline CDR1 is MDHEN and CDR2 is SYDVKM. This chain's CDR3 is CASSPPRRGGNTIYF. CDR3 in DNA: TGTGCCAGCAGCCCTCCCCGAAGGGGAGGAAACACCATATATTTT.

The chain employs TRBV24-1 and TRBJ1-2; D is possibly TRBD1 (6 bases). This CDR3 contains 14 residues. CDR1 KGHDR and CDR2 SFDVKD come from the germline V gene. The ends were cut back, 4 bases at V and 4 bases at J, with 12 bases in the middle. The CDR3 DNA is TGTGCCACCAGTGACCGAGGGGGGGCCTATGGCTACACCTTC. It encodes CATSDRGGAYGYTF.

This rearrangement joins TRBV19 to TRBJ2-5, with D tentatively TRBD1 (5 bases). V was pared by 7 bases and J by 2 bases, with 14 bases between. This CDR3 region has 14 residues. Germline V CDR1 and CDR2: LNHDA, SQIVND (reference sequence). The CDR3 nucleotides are TGTGCCAGTAAGGGGATGACAGTACAAGAGACCCAGTACTTC. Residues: CASKGMTVQETQYF.

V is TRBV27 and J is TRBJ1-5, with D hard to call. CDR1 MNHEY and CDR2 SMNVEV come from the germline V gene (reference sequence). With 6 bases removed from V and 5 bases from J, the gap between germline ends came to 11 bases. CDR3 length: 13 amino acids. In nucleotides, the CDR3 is TGTGCCAGCAGGGGGAGGTTTGATCAGCCCCAGCATTTT. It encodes CASRGRFDQPQHF.